These 25 T cell receptor beta chains originate from one sample sequenced in a study of T cell repertoires in cytomegalovirus infection. Via MiXCR, TCRdb re-called the reads, giving one row per CDR3 protein. Of under 800,000 distinct CDR3 sequences in the sample, more than 20% were seen once. What was sequenced was CD8+ T cells from PBMCs. The receptors stem from a human donor in good health (CMV status not recorded). Some clones in this sample may be carry-over from other donors' samples.

This clonotype was detected ten times or more. DNA for the CDR3: TGTGCCAGCAGCCAGCACAGGGATTCGAACACCGGGGAGCTGTTTTTT. Amino acid sequence: CASSQHRDSNTGELFF. The chain combines TRBV11-1 with TRBJ2-2, with TRBD1 as a possible D gene (6 bases). The V end lost 5 bases, the J end lost 0 bases, and 13 bases lay between the germline ends. CDR1 and CDR2 from the germline V gene are SGHAT and FQDESV (reference sequence). CDR3 length: 16 amino acids.

The chain combines TRBV10-2 with TRBJ2-7; D gene uncertain. Germline values: CDR1 WSHSY, CDR2 SAAADI. The CDR3 runs 14 residues. V gave up 3 bases and J gave up 2 bases, with 11 bases separating them. The CDR3 DNA is TGCGCCAGCAGTGACGGCGGATCTACCTACGAGCAGTACGTC. Amino acids: CASSDGGSTYEQYV.

Ten or more counts support this clonotype. The chain employs TRBV7-8 and TRBJ2-4; D tentatively fits TRBD1 or TRBD2 (6 bases each). The length of the CDR3 is 15 residues. The V and J ends lost 3 bases and 10 bases respectively, with 19 bases between them. Germline CDR1 reads SGHVS; CDR2 reads FQNEAQ. CDR3 protein: CASSLNMGGSGIQYF. The CDR3 nucleotides read TGTGCCAGCAGCTTGAATATGGGGGGCTCGGGGATTCAGTACTTC.

This chain connects TRBV6-2 or TRBV6-3 to TRBJ1-4, with D perhaps TRBD1 (5 bases). Per the germline V gene, CDR1 is MNHEY and CDR2 is SVGEGT. The CDR3 length is 16 residues. Trimming shortened V by 4 bases and J by 8 bases, and 20 bases separated the two germline ends. Here the CDR3 reads CASSLSPWTMAEKLFF. The CDR3 coding sequence is TGTGCCAGCAGTTTGTCCCCATGGACAATGGCCGAAAAACTGTTTTTT.

The CDR3, as DNA: TGTGCCAGCAGCTCCGACAGGGGTCATGAGCAGTTCTTC. Residues: CASSSDRGHEQFF. The V call is TRBV7-6, the J call TRBJ2-1; 8 bases align to TRBD1. CDR3 length: 13 amino acids. J gave up 8 bases and V 4 bases, and 4 bases lay outside the gene matches. CDR1 and CDR2 from the germline V gene are SGHVS and FNYEAQ. The complete variable domain, with remaining parts taken from reference TRBV7-6 and TRBJ2-1, reads GAGVSQSPRYKVTKRGQDVALRCDPISGHVSLYWYRQALGQGPEFLTYFNYEAQQDKSGLPNDRFSAERPEGSISTLTIQRTEQRDSAMYRCASSSDRGHEQFFGPGTRLTVL.

In regard to this clonotype: A much larger clone lies one base from this, so it may be a read error. J is TRBJ2-4 and V is TRBV5-5; the D gene is possibly TRBD1 (5 bases). V lost 4 bases to trimming and J lost 2 bases, with 16 bases between them. In germline, CDR1 is SGHKS, CDR2 YYEKEE (reference sequence). The CDR3 is 16 amino acids. The CDR3 nucleotides are TGTGCCAGCAGCCTTGGCCCGCAGGGTTCCAAAAACATTCAGTACTTC. Translated, it gives CASSLGPQGSKNIQYF.

Only one count was recorded for this clonotype. This chain links TRBV20-1 with TRBJ2-1; maybe TRBD1 (5 bases). The CDR3 is 13 residues long. In germline, CDR1 is DFQATT, CDR2 SNEGSKA (reference sequence). V was cut by 4 bases and J by 10 bases, with 17 bases left in between. The CDR3 protein is CSAITPNGQEQFF. In nucleotides, the CDR3 is TGCAGTGCTATAACCCCCAATGGACAAGAGCAGTTCTTC.

A few counts support this clonotype. The CDR3 coding sequence is TGTGCCAGCAGAATCTCGCGGGGGGGCACAGATACGCAGTATTTT. It codes for CASRISRGGTDTQYF. The chain is built from TRBV28 and TRBJ2-3; 8 bases fit TRBD2. Germline V CDR1 and CDR2: MDHEN, SYDVKM. The trim removed 6 bases at V and 1 base at J, leaving 6 bases unmatched. CDR3 size: 15 residues.

This clonotype occurred many times. The V gene is TRBV7-2, the J gene TRBJ1-2, with D maybe TRBD1 (6 bases). The length of the CDR3 is 13 residues. The V gene lost 8 bases and the J gene lost 8 bases, with 18 bases spanning the gap. The germline CDR1 and CDR2 sequences are SGHTA and FQGNSA. CDR3 residues: CASETGGLGGYTF. Written as DNA, the CDR3 is TGTGCCAGCGAGACGGGGGGCTTAGGCGGCTACACCTTC.

The chain uses TRBV12-3 or TRBV12-4 and TRBJ2-2; 11 bases map to TRBD2. Trimming at V came to 5 bases and at J to 0 bases, leaving 5 bases not matched to a gene. This CDR3 region has 17 residues. The CDR3 nucleotides are TGTGCCAGCAGTCCACGTAGCGGGGGGGCGAACACCGGGGAGCTGTTTTTT. It is translated as CASSPRSGGANTGELFF.

This clonotype was seen a handful of times. The chain combines TRBV29-1 with TRBJ2-3; 12 nucleotides line up with TRBD2. Germline CDR1 and CDR2: SQVTM and ANQGSEA. CDR3 size: 15 residues. J was trimmed by 4 bases and V by 7 bases; bases with no gene match: 9. Written as DNA, the CDR3 is TGCAGCGCTAGCGGGGGGGCCTTGGGCTCAGATACGCAGTATTTT. This sequence encodes CSASGGALGSDTQYF.

This clonotype was picked up a small number of times. The genes are TRBV27 and TRBJ2-6; possible D gene TRBD1, 6 bases. The CDR3 has 18 amino acids. The germline V and J ends were trimmed by 7 bases and 2 bases, with 21 bases remaining between them. CDR1 and CDR2 from the germline V gene are MNHEY and SMNVEV (reference sequence). The CDR3 protein is CASKRNGYRETGANVLTF. DNA for the CDR3: TGTGCCAGCAAAAGAAACGGGTACAGGGAGACTGGGGCCAACGTCCTGACTTTC.

V and J are TRBV20-1 and TRBJ1-2; 10 nucleotides line up with TRBD1. V trimming: 1 base; J trimming: 3 bases; junction bases outside the gene matches: 8. Germline-derived CDR1 and CDR2 are DFQATT and SNEGSKA (reference sequence). This CDR3 comprises 16 residues. The CDR3 reads CSARGDRGRSDYGYTF. The CDR3 bases are TGCAGTGCTAGAGGGGACAGGGGTAGATCGGACTATGGCTACACCTTC.

This clonotype showed up just a few times. The chain links TRBV7-9 to TRBJ1-4, with a tentative D call TRBD1 (5 bases). Trimming removed 7 bases from V and 5 bases from J, with 11 bases in between. CDR3 size: 13 residues. The V gene's germline CDR1 is SEHNR and CDR2 FQNEAQ (reference sequence). DNA of the CDR3: TGTGCCAGCACCATGGGACCGAATGAAAAACTGTTTTTT. Protein product: CASTMGPNEKLFF.

The chain recombines TRBV2 with TRBJ2-3, with TRBD2 matching over 7 bases. The trim removed 6 bases at V and 3 bases at J, leaving 6 bases unmatched. The CDR3 is 14 residues long. Germline loops: CDR1 SNHLY, CDR2 FYNNEI. The chain's CDR3 is CASRSAGATDTQYF. CDR3 DNA: TGTGCCAGCAGATCGGCGGGAGCAACAGATACGCAGTATTTT.

The V and J genes are TRBV4-1 and TRBJ2-7; TRBD1 agrees at 7 bases. CDR1 MGHRA and CDR2 YSYEKL come from the germline V gene. Losses at the gene ends were 1 base for V and 0 bases for J; bases not matched to a gene: 3. The CDR3 extends over 15 amino acids. DNA for the CDR3: TGCGCCAGCAGCCAAGGGGACAGTCGCTCCTACGAGCAGTACTTC. Translated, it gives CASSQGDSRSYEQYF.

This chain links TRBV19 with TRBJ2-3; D possibly corresponds to TRBD1 (6 bases). The germline V gene encodes CDR1 LNHDA and CDR2 SQIVND (reference sequence). Trimming removed 5 bases from V and 2 bases from J, with 11 bases in between. The CDR3 length is 14 residues. CDR3 nucleotides: TGTGCCAGTAGTGTCAGGGGACCCACAGATACGCAGTATTTT. Translated: CASSVRGPTDTQYF.

This chain uses TRBV20-1 with TRBJ2-3, with 11 bases lining up with TRBD2. The CDR3 is 14 amino acids. Germline CDR1 and CDR2: DFQATT and SNEGSKA (reference sequence). The ends lost 5 bases at V and 2 bases at J; junction bases unmatched: 3. The CDR3 DNA reads TGCAGTGCTTTGGGACTAGCGGACACAGATACGCAGTATTTT. This translates into CSALGLADTDTQYF.

CDR3 nucleotide sequence: TGTGCCAGCAGTGATATTGGGACAGATTATAGCAATCAGCCCCAGCATTTT. Its translation is CASSDIGTDYSNQPQHF. The chain employs TRBV2 and TRBJ1-5; 7 bases match TRBD1. CDR3 length equals 17 residues. Germline V lookup: CDR1 SNHLY, CDR2 FYNNEI. V trimming: 3 bases; J trimming: 0 bases; junction bases outside the gene matches: 8. The full variable domain, in which reference TRBV2 and TRBJ1-5 provide the parts outside the CDR3, is EPEVTQTPSHQVTQMGQEVILRCVPISNHLYFYWYRQILGQKVEFLVSFYNNEISEKSEIFDDQFSVERPDGSNFTLKIRSTKLEDSAMYFCASSDIGTDYSNQPQHFGDGTRLSIL.

This clonotype was seen a handful of times. The gene calls are TRBV7-9 and TRBJ2-7; 8 bases line up with TRBD2. Germline values: CDR1 SEHNR, CDR2 FQNEAQ (reference sequence). The V gene end was trimmed by 3 bases and the J gene end by 5 bases; junction bases not matched to a gene: 18. The CDR3 has 18 residues. Here the CDR3 DNA reads TGTGCCAGCAGCTTCCCAGCGGGGGACCGCCTTGGGTTCGACGAGCAGTACTTC. Protein product: CASSFPAGDRLGFDEQYF.

The sample holds many counts of this clonotype. The CDR3: CASSYGTSGGIEQFF. For the CDR3, the DNA is TGTGCCAGCAGTTATGGGACTAGCGGGGGAATTGAGCAGTTCTTC. This chain links TRBV6-1 with TRBJ2-1; 14 bases line up with TRBD2. This CDR3 is built from 15 residues. Germline V lookup: CDR1 MNHNS, CDR2 SASEGT. V shed 5 bases and J 9 bases; nucleotides not matched to a gene: 6.

This clonotype was seen more than once but under ten times. The V and J genes are TRBV28 and TRBJ1-1, with D unclear. V lost 6 bases to trimming and J lost 1 base, with 18 bases between them. Germline CDR1 MDHEN, CDR2 SYDVKM. CDR3 size: 16 residues. CDR3 in DNA: TGTGCCAGCAGGGCCCTTAGGGTAGATCGGAACACTGAAGCTTTCTTT. This gives the protein CASRALRVDRNTEAFF. Full variable domain (missing parts from reference TRBV28 and TRBJ1-1): DVKVTQSSRYLVKRTGEKVFLECVQDMDHENMFWYRQDPGLGLRLIYFSYDVKMKEKGDIPEGYSVSREKKERFSLILESASTNQTSMYLCASRALRVDRNTEAFFGQGTRLTVV.

The CDR3 nucleotides read TGTGCCAGCAGTAACCCGACCGGACGGTACCAAGAGACCCAGTACTTC. Its protein is CASSNPTGRYQETQYF. The chain has TRBV28 and TRBJ2-5; D is undetermined. Looked up from germline, CDR1 is MDHEN and CDR2 is SYDVKM. The length of the CDR3 is 16 residues. The V end lost 5 bases, the J end lost 0 bases, and 16 bases lay between the germline ends. Together with reference TRBV28 and TRBJ2-5, the CDR3 gives the full variable domain: DVKVTQSSRYLVKRTGEKVFLECVQDMDHENMFWYRQDPGLGLRLIYFSYDVKMKEKGDIPEGYSVSREKKERFSLILESASTNQTSMYLCASSNPTGRYQETQYFGPGTRLLVL.

The chain carries TRBV9 and TRBJ2-1; 10 bases match TRBD2. Germline-derived CDR1 and CDR2 are SGDLS and YYNGEE. The CDR3 covers 16 residues. V gave up 4 bases and J gave up 4 bases; unmatched junction bases: 8. CDR3 DNA sequence: TGTGCCAGCAGCTCTGCAAGCGGGGGGGTGTACAATGAGCAGTTCTTC. Its translation: CASSSASGGVYNEQFF.

This clonotype has more than one count but fewer than ten. The genes are TRBV29-1 and TRBJ2-5; D gene ambiguous. The CDR3 is made up of 10 amino acids. The V end was cut by 3 bases, the J end by 5 bases, with 4 bases between. Germline V gene lookup returns CDR1 SQVTM and CDR2 ANQGSEA. The CDR3 sequence is CSVDTETQYF. DNA of the CDR3: TGCAGCGTTGACACCGAGACCCAGTACTTC.